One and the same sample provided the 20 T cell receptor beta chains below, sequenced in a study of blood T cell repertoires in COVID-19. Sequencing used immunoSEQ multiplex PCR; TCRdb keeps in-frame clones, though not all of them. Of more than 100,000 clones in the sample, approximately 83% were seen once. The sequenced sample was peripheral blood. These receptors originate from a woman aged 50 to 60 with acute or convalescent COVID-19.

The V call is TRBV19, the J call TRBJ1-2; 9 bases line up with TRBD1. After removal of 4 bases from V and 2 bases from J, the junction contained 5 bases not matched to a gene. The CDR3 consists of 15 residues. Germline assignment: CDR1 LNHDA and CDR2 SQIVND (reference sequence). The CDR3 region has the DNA TGTGCCAGTAGTAACAACAGGGGGCAAAACTATGGCTACACCTTC. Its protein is CASSNNRGQNYGYTF.

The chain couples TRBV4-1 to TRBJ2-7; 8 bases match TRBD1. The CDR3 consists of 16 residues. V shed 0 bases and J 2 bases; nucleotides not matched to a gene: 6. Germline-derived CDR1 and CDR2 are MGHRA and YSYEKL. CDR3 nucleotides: TGCGCCAGCAGCCAAGATACAGGGGGGATAACCTACGAGCAGTACTTC. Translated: CASSQDTGGITYEQYF.

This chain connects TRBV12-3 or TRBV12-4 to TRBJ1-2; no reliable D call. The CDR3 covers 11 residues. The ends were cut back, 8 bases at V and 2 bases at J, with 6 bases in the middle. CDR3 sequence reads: CASGGNYGYTF. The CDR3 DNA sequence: TGTGCCAGCGGCGGGAACTATGGCTACACCTTC.

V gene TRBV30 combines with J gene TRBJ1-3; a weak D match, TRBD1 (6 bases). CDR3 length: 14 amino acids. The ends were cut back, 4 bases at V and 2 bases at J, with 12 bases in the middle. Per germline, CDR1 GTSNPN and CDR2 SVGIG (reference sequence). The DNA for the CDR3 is TGTGCCTGGAAGGGGGGGCAGGCTGGAAACACCATATATTTT. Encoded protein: CAWKGGQAGNTIYF. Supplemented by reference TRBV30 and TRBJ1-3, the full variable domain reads SQTIHQWPATLVQPVGSPLSLECTVEGTSNPNLYWYRQAAGRGLQLLFYSVGIGQISSEVPQNLSASRPQDRQFILSSKKLLLSDSGFYLCAWKGGQAGNTIYFGEGSWLTVV.

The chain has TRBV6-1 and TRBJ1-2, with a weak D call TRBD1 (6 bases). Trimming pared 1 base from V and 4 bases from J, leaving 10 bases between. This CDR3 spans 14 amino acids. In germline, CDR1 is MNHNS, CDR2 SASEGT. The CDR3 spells CASSEVGGVYGYTF. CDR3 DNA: TGTGCCAGCAGTGAAGTAGGGGGAGTCTATGGCTACACCTTC.

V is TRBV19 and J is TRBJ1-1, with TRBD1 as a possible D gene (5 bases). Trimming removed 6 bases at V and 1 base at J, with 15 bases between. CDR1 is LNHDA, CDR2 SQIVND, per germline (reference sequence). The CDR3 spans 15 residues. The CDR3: CASRRLQEPNTEAFF. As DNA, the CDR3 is TGTGCCAGTAGGAGGTTACAGGAACCGAACACTGAAGCTTTCTTT.

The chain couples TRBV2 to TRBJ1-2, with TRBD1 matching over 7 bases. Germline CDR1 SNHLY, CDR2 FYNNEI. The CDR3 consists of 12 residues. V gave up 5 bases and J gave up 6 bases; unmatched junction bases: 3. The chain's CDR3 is CASSLGGDGYTF. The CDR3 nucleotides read TGTGCCAGCAGTCTAGGGGGCGATGGCTACACCTTC.

The CDR3 is CASSLMEGNNEQFF. As DNA, the CDR3 is TGTGCCAGCAGCTTAATGGAGGGGAACAATGAGCAGTTCTTC. The chain has TRBV7-3 and TRBJ2-1; D may be TRBD2 (6 bases). Germline-derived CDR1 and CDR2 are SGHTA and FQGTGA. Trimming cost V 1 base and J 5 bases, with 9 bases left between them. This CDR3 has 14 amino acids.

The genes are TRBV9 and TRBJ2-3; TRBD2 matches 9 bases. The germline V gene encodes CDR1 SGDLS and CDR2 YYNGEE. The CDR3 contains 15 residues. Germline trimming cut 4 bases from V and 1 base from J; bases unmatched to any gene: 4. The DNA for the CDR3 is TGTGCCAGCAGCCCGAGGACTAGCGGCACAGATACGCAGTATTTT. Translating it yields CASSPRTSGTDTQYF.

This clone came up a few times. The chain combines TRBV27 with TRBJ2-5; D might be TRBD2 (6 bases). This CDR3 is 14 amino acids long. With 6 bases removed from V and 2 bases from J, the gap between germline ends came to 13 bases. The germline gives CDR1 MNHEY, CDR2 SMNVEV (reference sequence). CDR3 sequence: CASRDPEGQETQYF. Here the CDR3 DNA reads TGTGCCAGCAGAGACCCGGAGGGACAAGAGACCCAGTACTTC.

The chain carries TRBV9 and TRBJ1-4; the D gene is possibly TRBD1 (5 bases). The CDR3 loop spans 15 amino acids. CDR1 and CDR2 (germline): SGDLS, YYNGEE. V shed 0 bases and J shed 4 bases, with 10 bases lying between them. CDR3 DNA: TGTGCCAGCAGCGTAGCTAGGGGATATAATGAAAAACTGTTTTTT. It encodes CASSVARGYNEKLFF.

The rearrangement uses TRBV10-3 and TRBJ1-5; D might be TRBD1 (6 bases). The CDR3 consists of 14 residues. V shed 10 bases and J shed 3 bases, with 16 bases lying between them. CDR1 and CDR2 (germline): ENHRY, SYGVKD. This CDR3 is CATSVGAVNQPQHF. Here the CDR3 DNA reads TGTGCCACGTCCGTGGGGGCAGTCAATCAGCCCCAGCATTTT.

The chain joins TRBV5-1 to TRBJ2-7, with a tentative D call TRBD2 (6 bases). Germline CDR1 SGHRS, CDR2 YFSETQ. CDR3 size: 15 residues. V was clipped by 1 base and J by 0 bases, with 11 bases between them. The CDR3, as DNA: TGCGCCAGCAGCTTGAATGGGGGGAACTCCTACGAGCAGTACTTC. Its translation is CASSLNGGNSYEQYF.

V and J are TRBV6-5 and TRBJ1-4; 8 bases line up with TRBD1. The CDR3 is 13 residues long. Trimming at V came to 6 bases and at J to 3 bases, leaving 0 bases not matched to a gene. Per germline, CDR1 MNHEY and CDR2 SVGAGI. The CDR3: CASRTGANEKLFF. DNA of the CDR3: TGTGCCAGCAGGACAGGGGCTAATGAAAAACTGTTTTTT.

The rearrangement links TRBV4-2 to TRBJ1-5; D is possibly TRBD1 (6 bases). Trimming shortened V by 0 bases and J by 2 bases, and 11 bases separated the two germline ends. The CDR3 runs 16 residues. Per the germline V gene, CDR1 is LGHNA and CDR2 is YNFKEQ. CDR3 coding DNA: TGTGCCAGCAGCCAAGAGGGTCCAGGGGGCAATCAGCCCCAGCATTTT. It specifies CASSQEGPGGNQPQHF.

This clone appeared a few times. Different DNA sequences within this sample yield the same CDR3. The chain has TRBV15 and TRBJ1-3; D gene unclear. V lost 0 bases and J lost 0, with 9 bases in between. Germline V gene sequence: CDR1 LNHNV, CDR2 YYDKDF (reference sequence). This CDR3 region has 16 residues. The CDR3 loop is CATSRDRESSGNTIYF. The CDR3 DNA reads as TGTGCCACCAGCAGAGATCGTGAGAGCTCTGGAAACACCATATATTTT.

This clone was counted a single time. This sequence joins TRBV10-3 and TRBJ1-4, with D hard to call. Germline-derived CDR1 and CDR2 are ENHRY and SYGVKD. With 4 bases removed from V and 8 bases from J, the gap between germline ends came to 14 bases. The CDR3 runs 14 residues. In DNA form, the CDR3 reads TGTGCCATCAGTGGATCCGGTGGCGGGGAAAAACTGTTTTTT. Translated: CAISGSGGGEKLFF.

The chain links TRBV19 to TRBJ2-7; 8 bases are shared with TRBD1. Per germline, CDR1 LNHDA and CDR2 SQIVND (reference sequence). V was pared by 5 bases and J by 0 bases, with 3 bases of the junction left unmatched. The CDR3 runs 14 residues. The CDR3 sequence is CASSSDRDSYEQYF. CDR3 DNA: TGTGCCAGTAGTTCGGACAGGGACTCCTACGAGCAGTACTTC.

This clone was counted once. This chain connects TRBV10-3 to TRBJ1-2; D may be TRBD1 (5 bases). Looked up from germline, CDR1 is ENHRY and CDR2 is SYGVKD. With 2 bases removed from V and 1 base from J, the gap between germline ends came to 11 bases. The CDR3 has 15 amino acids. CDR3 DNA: TGTGCCATCAGTGAGGCGCAGGGCCTTAACTATGGCTACACCTTC. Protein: CAISEAQGLNYGYTF.

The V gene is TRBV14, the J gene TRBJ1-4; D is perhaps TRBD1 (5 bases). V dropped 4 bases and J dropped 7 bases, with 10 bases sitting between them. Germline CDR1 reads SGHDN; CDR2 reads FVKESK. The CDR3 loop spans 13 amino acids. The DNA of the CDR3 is TGTGCCAGCAGCCCCCACCAGGGTGAAAAACTGTTTTTT. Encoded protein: CASSPHQGEKLFF. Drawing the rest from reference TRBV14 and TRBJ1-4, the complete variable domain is EAGVTQFPSHSVIEKGQTVTLRCDPISGHDNLYWYRRVMGKEIKFLLHFVKESKQDESGMPNNRFLAERTGGTYSTLKVQPAELEDSGVYFCASSPHQGEKLFFGSGTQLSVL.